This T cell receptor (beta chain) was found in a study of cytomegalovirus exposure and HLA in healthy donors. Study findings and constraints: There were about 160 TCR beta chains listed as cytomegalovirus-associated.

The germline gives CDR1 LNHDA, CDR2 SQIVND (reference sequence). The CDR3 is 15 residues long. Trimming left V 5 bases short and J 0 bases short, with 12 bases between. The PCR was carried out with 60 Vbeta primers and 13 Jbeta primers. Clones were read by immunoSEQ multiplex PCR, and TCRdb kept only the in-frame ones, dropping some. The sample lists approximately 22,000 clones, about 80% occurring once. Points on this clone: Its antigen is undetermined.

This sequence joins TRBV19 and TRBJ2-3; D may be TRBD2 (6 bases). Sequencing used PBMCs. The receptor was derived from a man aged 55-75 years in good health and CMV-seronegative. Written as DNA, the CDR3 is TGTGCCAGTAGTGCAGCGGGTCCTAGCACAGATACGCAGTATTTT. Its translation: CASSAAGPSTDTQYF.